The next 20 T cell receptor beta chains were all read from a single sample in a study of T cells after yellow fever vaccination. TCRdb passed the 5' RACE reads through MiXCR, listing each CDR3 protein once. The sample holds some 420,000 distinct CDR3 sequences, around 19% seen once. Source: PBMCs, taken before the yellow fever booster vaccination. Source of these receptors: a man between 18 and 35 years old who received the YFV17D yellow fever vaccine.

This clonotype was seen a handful of times. This chain joins TRBV20-1 and TRBJ2-7; TRBD2 is a possible D gene (8 bases). This CDR3 region has 17 residues. V was trimmed by 0 bases and J by 3 bases, leaving 21 bases between them. The germline CDR1 and CDR2 sequences are DFQATT and SNEGSKA (reference sequence). This CDR3 reads CSARDRGGRQGYYEQYF. CDR3 in DNA: TGCAGTGCTAGAGATCGGGGGGGGCGACAGGGATACTACGAGCAGTACTTC.

This sequence joins TRBV6-1 and TRBJ2-5; 8 nucleotides agree with TRBD2. Germline-derived CDR1 and CDR2 are MNHNS and SASEGT. Unmatched junction bases numbered 5, after V lost 6 bases and J lost 2 bases. The CDR3 has 14 amino acids. As DNA, the CDR3 is TGTGCCAGCAGGGGGACTAGTAGACAAGAGACCCAGTACTTC. Translation: CASRGTSRQETQYF.

The chain combines TRBV6-5 with TRBJ1-6; D call uncertain. Germline V lookup: CDR1 MNHEY, CDR2 SVGAGI. The CDR3 extends over 13 amino acids. V dropped 5 bases and J dropped 8 bases, with 10 bases sitting between them. CDR3 loop: CASSKNRYSPLHF. CDR3 coding DNA: TGTGCCAGCAGTAAAAACAGATATTCACCCCTCCACTTT.

V gene TRBV7-2 combines with J gene TRBJ1-2, with D tentatively TRBD1 (5 bases). V shed 6 bases and J shed 2 bases, with 19 bases lying between them. CDR3 length: 16 residues. Germline-derived CDR1 and CDR2 are SGHTA and FQGNSA. This CDR3 reads CASRLAGALGNYGYTF. For the CDR3, the DNA is TGTGCCAGCAGGCTCGCTGGGGCTTTGGGGAACTATGGCTACACCTTC.

The sample holds a few counts of this clonotype. CDR3 DNA: TGTGCCAGCAGTTACCAGGGGGCACCCCTCCACTTT. Encoded protein: CASSYQGAPLHF. The chain links TRBV6-5 to TRBJ1-6; 7 positions match TRBD1. The germline V gene has CDR1 MNHEY and CDR2 SVGAGI. The length of the CDR3 is 12 residues. V gave up 2 bases and J gave up 11 bases; unmatched junction bases: 0.

This clonotype has only a few counts. The genes are TRBV7-2 and TRBJ1-2, with D tentatively TRBD1 (6 bases). The V end was cut by 5 bases, the J end by 8 bases, with 21 bases between. This CDR3 comprises 15 residues. Germline V gene lookup returns CDR1 SGHTA and CDR2 FQGNSA. The CDR3 sequence: CASSLNNRARKGYTF. DNA of the CDR3: TGTGCCAGCAGCCTTAATAACAGGGCGCGTAAGGGCTACACCTTC.

The chain links TRBV6-5 to TRBJ2-2, with D tentatively TRBD1 or TRBD2 (5 bases each). Trimming took off 5 bases at V and 4 bases at J, with 20 bases between the two ends. CDR3 length equals 17 residues. Germline V gene lookup returns CDR1 MNHEY and CDR2 SVGAGI. In DNA, the CDR3 is TGTGCCAGCAGTGCCGGGACCCCTACTTCGGTCACCGGGGAGCTGTTTTTT. Amino acids: CASSAGTPTSVTGELFF.

The sample holds a few counts of this clonotype. J is TRBJ2-3 and V is TRBV7-2; a possible D gene is TRBD2 (6 bases). V was cut by 11 bases and J by 2 bases, with 17 bases left in between. Per germline, CDR1 SGHTA and CDR2 FQGNSA. The CDR3 is made up of 14 amino acids. CDR3 sequence reads: CAASGASVTDTQYF. DNA for the CDR3: TGTGCCGCCAGCGGTGCTAGCGTCACAGATACGCAGTATTTT.

This clonotype was picked up a small number of times. This chain uses TRBV10-3 with TRBJ2-7, with 8 bases matching TRBD1. This CDR3 contains 15 residues. Germline trimming cut 0 bases from V and 2 bases from J; bases unmatched to any gene: 3. CDR1 and CDR2 (germline): ENHRY, SYGVKD. CDR3 sequence (DNA): TGTGCCATCAGTGAGTCGGGACAGGCAACCTACGAGCAGTACTTC. This gives the protein CAISESGQATYEQYF.

This clonotype was observed a handful of times. The V gene is TRBV20-1, the J gene TRBJ1-1; perhaps TRBD1 as D (5 bases). Trimming stripped 6 bases from V and 5 bases from J, with 16 bases between. The CDR3 covers 13 residues. Germline V CDR1 and CDR2: DFQATT, SNEGSKA (reference sequence). CDR3 DNA sequence: TGCAGTGCGACGGGACCCTACTGGACTGAAGCTTTCTTT. Translating it yields CSATGPYWTEAFF.

This clonotype was picked up a small number of times. The V call is TRBV20-1, the J call TRBJ2-7, with no clear D. V dropped 1 base and J dropped 4 bases, with 14 bases sitting between them. This CDR3 is built from 14 residues. Germline lookup yields CDR1 DFQATT and CDR2 SNEGSKA (reference sequence). CDR3 loop: CSARAPLFGYEQYF. CDR3 sequence (DNA): TGCAGTGCTAGAGCCCCACTTTTTGGGTACGAGCAGTACTTC.

This clonotype was recorded many times. The chain employs TRBV5-6 and TRBJ1-4, with 9 bases lining up with TRBD1. Germline-derived CDR1 and CDR2 are SGHDT and YYEEEE. V dropped 4 bases and J dropped 3; count of bases not matched to a gene: 7. The CDR3 has 16 amino acids. The chain's CDR3 is CASSLLQGAANEKLFF. CDR3 nucleotides: TGTGCCAGCAGCCTACTACAGGGGGCAGCTAATGAAAAACTGTTTTTT. The entire variable domain, with the rest obtained from reference TRBV5-6 and TRBJ1-4, is as follows: DAGVTQSPTHLIKTRGQQVTLRCSPKSGHDTVSWYQQALGQGPQFIFQYYEEEERQRGNFPDRFSGHQFPNYSSELNVNALLLGDSALYLCASSLLQGAANEKLFFGSGTQLSVL.

The chain is built from TRBV20-1 and TRBJ2-2, with D perhaps given as TRBD1 or TRBD2 (6 bases each). The CDR3 totals 16 residues. The germline V gene encodes CDR1 DFQATT and CDR2 SNEGSKA (reference sequence). V lost 5 bases and J 5 bases, leaving 21 bases between the germline ends. CDR3 DNA: TGCAGTGCTGGGGGCCGGACCGCTGGGGGGACCGGGGAGCTGTTTTTT. This codes for CSAGGRTAGGTGELFF.

This clonotype turned up a few times. The chain employs TRBV11-2 and TRBJ1-1; D is unresolved. CDR3 length: 13 amino acids. The germline V gene encodes CDR1 SGHAT and CDR2 FQNNGV. V was trimmed by 1 base and J by 0 bases, leaving 3 bases between them. CDR3 nucleotides: TGTGCCAGCAGCTTAGTTATGAACACTGAAGCTTTCTTT. This codes for CASSLVMNTEAFF. Combining the CDR3 with reference TRBV11-2 and TRBJ1-1 gives the whole variable domain EAGVAQSPRYKIIEKRQSVAFWCNPISGHATLYWYQQILGQGPKLLIQFQNNGVVDDSQLPKDRFSAERLKGVDSTLKIQPAKLEDSAVYLCASSLVMNTEAFFGQGTRLTVV.

J is TRBJ1-2 and V is TRBV6-5, with D possibly TRBD1 on 5 matching bases. Per germline, CDR1 MNHEY and CDR2 SVGAGI. This CDR3 has 16 residues. Trimming cost V 0 bases and J 4 bases, with 15 bases left between them. The CDR3 reads CASSYSLQGTLYGYTF. In DNA form, the CDR3 reads TGTGCCAGCAGTTACTCTCTCCAGGGAACACTCTATGGCTACACCTTC.

This clonotype was found a few times. The DNA for the CDR3 is TGCAGTGCTGGTGGGGGGCGTTTTGGTGGCTACACCTTC. Translating gives CSAGGGRFGGYTF. The chain recombines TRBV20-1 with TRBJ1-2, with D possibly being TRBD1 (6 bases). Germline V gene lookup returns CDR1 DFQATT and CDR2 SNEGSKA (reference sequence). V lost 5 bases to trimming and J lost 7 bases, with 17 bases between them. The CDR3 length is 13 residues.

This clonotype was seen a handful of times. The chain joins TRBV28 to TRBJ1-4; a possible D gene is TRBD1 (5 bases). This CDR3 has 12 amino acids. CDR1 is MDHEN, CDR2 SYDVKM, per germline. The germline V and J ends were trimmed by 7 bases and 7 bases, with 10 bases remaining between them. CDR3 amino acids: CASKLTGEKLFF. The CDR3 DNA sequence: TGTGCCAGCAAACTAACAGGTGAAAAACTGTTTTTT.

V usage is TRBV9 and J usage is TRBJ2-2; TRBD1 agrees at 7 bases. Looked up from germline, CDR1 is SGDLS and CDR2 is YYNGEE. There are 17 residues in the CDR3. V was clipped by 4 bases and J by 7 bases; unmatched bases: 16. CDR3 nucleotides: TGTGCCAGCAGCCCCAAGCGTTGGCAGGGGGATGACGGGGAGCTGTTTTTT. Translating it yields CASSPKRWQGDDGELFF.

This clonotype occurred a few times. V usage is TRBV20-1 and J usage is TRBJ2-7; D is possibly TRBD2 (6 bases). In germline, CDR1 is DFQATT, CDR2 SNEGSKA (reference sequence). The CDR3 contains 14 residues. The CDR3 bases are TGCAGTGCCAGAGAGGACGGGAGCTCCTACGAGCAGTACGTC. This gives the protein CSAREDGSSYEQYV.

The chain joins TRBV9 to TRBJ2-7; the D is unclear. V lost 0 bases, J lost 3 bases, and 13 bases lay in between. CDR1 SGDLS and CDR2 YYNGEE come from the germline V gene. CDR3 length equals 15 residues. This CDR3 reads CASSVVMLYHYEQYV. CDR3 bases: TGTGCCAGCAGCGTAGTCATGTTGTACCACTACGAGCAGTACGTC.